This entry concerns a single T cell receptor (beta chain). The antigen remains undetermined. These data come from a study of PD-L1 blockade in urothelial cancer. Study background: Patients had received 0 to 3 prior chemotherapy regimens. Among blood samples, the median T cell count was about 130,000.

Whole-study results and caveats: TCR clonality was measured in pretreatment peripheral blood. Clonality below the median predicted better survival.

This table comes from immunoSEQ multiplex PCR, and its TCRdb copy is limited to in-frame clones, with some not included. Among 84,000 or so clones listed, about 83% were seen once. CDR1 is SGHTA, CDR2 FQGNSA, per germline. Trimming took 5 bases from V and 5 from J, leaving 12 bases between them. The length of the CDR3 is 14 residues. Time point here: pretreatment peripheral blood. Locally advanced or metastatic urothelial carcinoma affected the patients. This sample comprised PBMCs, obtained around atezolizumab (anti-PD-L1) treatment. This TCR derives from a man aged 55 to 69 with urothelial cancer. The gene calls are TRBV7-2 and TRBJ2-2; weak D call: TRBD2 (6 bases). The CDR3 sequence is CASSRVAGTGELFF. CDR3 in DNA: TGTGCCAGCAGCCGTGTTGCGGGGACCGGGGAGCTGTTTTTT.